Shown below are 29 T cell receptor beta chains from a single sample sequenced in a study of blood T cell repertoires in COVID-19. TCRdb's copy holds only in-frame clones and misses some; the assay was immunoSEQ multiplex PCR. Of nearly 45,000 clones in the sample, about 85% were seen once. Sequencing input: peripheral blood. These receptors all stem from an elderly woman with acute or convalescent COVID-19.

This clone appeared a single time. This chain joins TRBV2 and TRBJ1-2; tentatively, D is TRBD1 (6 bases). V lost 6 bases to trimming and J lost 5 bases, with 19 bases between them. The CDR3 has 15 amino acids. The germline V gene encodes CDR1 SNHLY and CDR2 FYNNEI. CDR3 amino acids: CASSRTKLGAYGYTF. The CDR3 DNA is TGTGCCAGCAGCAGGACAAAGTTGGGGGCTTATGGCTACACCTTC.

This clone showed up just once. The CDR3 bases are TGTGCCAGCAGTGAAGCGTTGACAGGGGCCACCTACGAGCAGTACTTC. Amino acids: CASSEALTGATYEQYF. V is TRBV6-1 and J is TRBJ2-7; 8 bases match TRBD1. This CDR3 is 16 amino acids long. Per germline, CDR1 MNHNS and CDR2 SASEGT. V shed 0 bases and J 2 bases; nucleotides not matched to a gene: 6.

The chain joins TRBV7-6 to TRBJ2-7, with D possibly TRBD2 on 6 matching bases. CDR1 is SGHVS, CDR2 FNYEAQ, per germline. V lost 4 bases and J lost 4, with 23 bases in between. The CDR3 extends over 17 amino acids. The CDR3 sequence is CASSSTLGGSGWYEQYF. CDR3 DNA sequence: TGTGCCAGCAGCTCAACACTGGGGGGAAGCGGGTGGTACGAGCAGTACTTC.

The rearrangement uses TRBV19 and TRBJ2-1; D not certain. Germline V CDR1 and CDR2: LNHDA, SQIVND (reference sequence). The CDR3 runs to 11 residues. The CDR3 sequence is CAASSYNEQFF. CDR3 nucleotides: TGTGCAGCGAGCAGCTACAATGAGCAGTTCTTC.

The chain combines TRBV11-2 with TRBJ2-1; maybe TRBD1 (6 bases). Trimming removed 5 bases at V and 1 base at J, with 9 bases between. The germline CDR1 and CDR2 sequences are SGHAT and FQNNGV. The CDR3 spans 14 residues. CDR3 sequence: CASSRDRSYNEQFF. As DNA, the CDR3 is TGTGCCAGCAGCCGCGACAGGTCCTACAATGAGCAGTTCTTC.

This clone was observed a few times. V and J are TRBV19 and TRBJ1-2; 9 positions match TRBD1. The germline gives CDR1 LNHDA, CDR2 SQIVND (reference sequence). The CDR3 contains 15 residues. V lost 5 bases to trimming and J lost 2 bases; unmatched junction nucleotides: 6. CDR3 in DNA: TGTGCCAGTAGTCAAGAGGACAGGGGAAACTATGGCTACACCTTC. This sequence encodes CASSQEDRGNYGYTF.

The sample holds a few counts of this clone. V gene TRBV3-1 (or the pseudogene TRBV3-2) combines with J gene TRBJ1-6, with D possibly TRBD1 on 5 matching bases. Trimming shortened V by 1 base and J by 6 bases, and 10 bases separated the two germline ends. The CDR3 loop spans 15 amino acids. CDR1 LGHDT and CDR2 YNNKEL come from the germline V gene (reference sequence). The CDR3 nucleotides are TGTGCCAGCAGCCAAGTGCAGGGCAGTAATTCACCCCTCCACTTT. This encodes CASSQVQGSNSPLHF.

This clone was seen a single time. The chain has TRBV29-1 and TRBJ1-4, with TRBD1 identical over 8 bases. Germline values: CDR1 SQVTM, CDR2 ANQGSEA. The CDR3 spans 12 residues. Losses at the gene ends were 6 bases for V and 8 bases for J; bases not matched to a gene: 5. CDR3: CSVDTGGEKLFF. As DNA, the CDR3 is TGCAGCGTCGACACAGGGGGAGAAAAACTGTTTTTT.

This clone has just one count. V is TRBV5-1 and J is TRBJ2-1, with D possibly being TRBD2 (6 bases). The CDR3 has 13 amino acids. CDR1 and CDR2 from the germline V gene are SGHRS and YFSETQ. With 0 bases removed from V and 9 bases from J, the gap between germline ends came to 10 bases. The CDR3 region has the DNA TGCGCCAGCAGCTTGGGTCAGGGAGGTGAGCAGTTCTTC. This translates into CASSLGQGGEQFF.

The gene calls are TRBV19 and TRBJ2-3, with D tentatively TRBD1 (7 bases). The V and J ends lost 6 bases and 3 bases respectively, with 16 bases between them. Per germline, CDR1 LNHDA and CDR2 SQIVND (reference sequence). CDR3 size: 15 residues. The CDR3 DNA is TGTGCCAGTAGCCGGACAGGCGGAGGGACAGATACGCAGTATTTT. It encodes CASSRTGGGTDTQYF.

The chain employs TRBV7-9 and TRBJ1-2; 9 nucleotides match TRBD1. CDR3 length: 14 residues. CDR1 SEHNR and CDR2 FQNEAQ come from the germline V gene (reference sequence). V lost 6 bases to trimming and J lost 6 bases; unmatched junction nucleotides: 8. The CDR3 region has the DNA TGTGCCAGCAGACCAACCGGGACAGGGAATGGCTACACCTTC. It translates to CASRPTGTGNGYTF.

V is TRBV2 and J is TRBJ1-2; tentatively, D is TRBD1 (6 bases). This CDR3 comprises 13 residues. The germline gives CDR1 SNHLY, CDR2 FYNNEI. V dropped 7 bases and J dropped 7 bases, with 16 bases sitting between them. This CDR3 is CASTEGGYLGYTF. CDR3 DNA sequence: TGTGCCAGCACCGAGGGGGGGTACCTTGGCTACACCTTC.

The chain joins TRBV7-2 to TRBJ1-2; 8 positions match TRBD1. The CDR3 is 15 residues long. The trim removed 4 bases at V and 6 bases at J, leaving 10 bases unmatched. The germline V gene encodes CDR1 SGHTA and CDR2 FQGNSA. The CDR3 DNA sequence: TGTGCCAGCAGCTCGTGGACAGGGCGGACGAATGGCTACACCTTC. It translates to CASSSWTGRTNGYTF.

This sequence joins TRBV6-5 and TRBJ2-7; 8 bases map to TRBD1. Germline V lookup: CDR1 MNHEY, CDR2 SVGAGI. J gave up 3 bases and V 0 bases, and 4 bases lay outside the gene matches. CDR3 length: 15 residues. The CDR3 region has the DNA TGTGCCAGCAGTTACTCTTGGACAGGGAACTACGAGCAGTACTTC. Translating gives CASSYSWTGNYEQYF.

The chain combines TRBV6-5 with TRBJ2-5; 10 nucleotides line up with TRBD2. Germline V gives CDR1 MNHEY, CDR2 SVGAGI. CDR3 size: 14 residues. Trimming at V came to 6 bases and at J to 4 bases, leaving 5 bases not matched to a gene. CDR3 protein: CASRIAGGSETQYF. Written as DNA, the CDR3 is TGTGCCAGCAGGATAGCGGGAGGTTCAGAGACCCAGTACTTC.

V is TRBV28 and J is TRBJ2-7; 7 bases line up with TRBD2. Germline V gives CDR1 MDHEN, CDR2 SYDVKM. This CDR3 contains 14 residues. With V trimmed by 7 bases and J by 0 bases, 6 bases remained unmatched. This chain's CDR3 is CASTPGDYSYEQYF. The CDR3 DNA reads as TGTGCCAGCACTCCCGGGGACTACTCCTACGAGCAGTACTTC.

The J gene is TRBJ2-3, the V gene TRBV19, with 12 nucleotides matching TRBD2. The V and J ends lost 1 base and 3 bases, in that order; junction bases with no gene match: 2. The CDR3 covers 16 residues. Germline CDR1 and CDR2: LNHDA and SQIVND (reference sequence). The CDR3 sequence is CASSIGLAGATDTQYF. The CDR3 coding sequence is TGTGCCAGTAGTATAGGACTAGCGGGAGCGACAGATACGCAGTATTTT.

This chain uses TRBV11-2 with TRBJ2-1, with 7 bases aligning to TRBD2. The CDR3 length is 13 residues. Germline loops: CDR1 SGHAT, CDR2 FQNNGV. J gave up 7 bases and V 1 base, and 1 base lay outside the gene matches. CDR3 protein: CASSLGGGNEQFF. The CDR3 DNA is TGTGCCAGCAGCTTAGGGGGGGGGAATGAGCAGTTCTTC.

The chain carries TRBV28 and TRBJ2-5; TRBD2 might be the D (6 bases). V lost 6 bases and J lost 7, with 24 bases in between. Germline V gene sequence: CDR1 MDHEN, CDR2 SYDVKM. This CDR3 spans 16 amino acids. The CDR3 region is CASSPRGRGTLGTQYF. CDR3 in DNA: TGTGCCAGCAGCCCAAGGGGACGCGGGACCCTTGGGACCCAGTACTTC.

In DNA, the CDR3 is TGTGCCTGGAGTGGGGGGGATAGCAATCAGCCCCAGCATTTT. As protein: CAWSGGDSNQPQHF. V is TRBV30 and J is TRBJ1-5; D possibly corresponds to TRBD1 (5 bases). The germline gives CDR1 GTSNPN, CDR2 SVGIG (reference sequence). This CDR3 has 14 residues. Trimming took 1 base from V and 0 from J, leaving 7 bases between them.

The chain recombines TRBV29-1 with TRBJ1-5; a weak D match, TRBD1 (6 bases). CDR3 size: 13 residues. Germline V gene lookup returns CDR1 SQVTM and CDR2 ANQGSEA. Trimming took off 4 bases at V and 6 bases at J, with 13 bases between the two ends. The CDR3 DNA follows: TGCAGCGTTGCGGGGGGCAGGGGTCAGCCCCAGCATTTT. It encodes CSVAGGRGQPQHF.

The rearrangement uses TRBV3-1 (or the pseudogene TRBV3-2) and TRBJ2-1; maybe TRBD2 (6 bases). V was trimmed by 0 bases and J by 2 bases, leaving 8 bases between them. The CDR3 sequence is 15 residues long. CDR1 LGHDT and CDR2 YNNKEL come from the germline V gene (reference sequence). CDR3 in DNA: TGTGCCAGCAGCCAAGAAGGGACTGCCTACAATGAGCAGTTCTTC. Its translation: CASSQEGTAYNEQFF.

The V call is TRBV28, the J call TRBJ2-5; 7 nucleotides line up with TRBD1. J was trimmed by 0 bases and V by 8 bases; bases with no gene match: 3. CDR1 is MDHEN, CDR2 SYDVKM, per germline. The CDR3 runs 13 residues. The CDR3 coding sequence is TGTGCCAGCCTCGACAGGGACCAAGAGACCCAGTACTTC. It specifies CASLDRDQETQYF.

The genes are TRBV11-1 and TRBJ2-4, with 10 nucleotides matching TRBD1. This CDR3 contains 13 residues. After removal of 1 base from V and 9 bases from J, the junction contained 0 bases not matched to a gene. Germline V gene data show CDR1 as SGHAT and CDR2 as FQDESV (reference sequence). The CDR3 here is CASSLGDRGIQYF. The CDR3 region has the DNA TGTGCCAGCAGCTTAGGGGACAGGGGCATTCAGTACTTC.

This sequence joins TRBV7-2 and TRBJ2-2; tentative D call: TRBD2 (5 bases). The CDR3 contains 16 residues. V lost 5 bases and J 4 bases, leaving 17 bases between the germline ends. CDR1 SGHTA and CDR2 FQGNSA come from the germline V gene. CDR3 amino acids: CASSVAQRASTGELFF. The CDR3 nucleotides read TGTGCCAGCAGCGTTGCTCAGAGGGCCAGCACCGGGGAGCTGTTTTTT.

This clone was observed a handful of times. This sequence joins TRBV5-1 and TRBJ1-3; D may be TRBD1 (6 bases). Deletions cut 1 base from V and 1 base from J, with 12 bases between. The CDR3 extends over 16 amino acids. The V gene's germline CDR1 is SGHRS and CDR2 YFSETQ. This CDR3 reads CASSLSTGSSGNTIYF. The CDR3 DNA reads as TGCGCCAGCAGCTTGTCGACAGGCTCTTCTGGAAACACCATATATTTT.

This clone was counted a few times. This CDR3 reads CASSPQYSNQPQHF. For the CDR3, the DNA is TGTGCCAGCAGTCCCCAGTATAGCAATCAGCCCCAGCATTTT. This chain links TRBV27 with TRBJ1-5; D is ambiguous. The germline V gene has CDR1 MNHEY and CDR2 SMNVEV (reference sequence). The CDR3 runs to 14 residues. The V gene lost 5 bases and the J gene lost 0 bases, with 8 bases spanning the gap.

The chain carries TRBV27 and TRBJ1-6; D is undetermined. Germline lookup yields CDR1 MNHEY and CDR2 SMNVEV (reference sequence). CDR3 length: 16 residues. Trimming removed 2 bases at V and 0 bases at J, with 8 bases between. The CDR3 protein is CASSLTYSSYNSPLHF. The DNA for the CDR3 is TGTGCCAGCAGTTTAACGTACAGCTCCTATAATTCACCCCTCCACTTT.

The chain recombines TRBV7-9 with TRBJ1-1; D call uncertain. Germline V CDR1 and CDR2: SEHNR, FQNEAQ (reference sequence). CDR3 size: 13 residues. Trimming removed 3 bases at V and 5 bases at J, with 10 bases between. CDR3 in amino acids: CASSLKQLTEAFF. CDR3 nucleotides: TGTGCCAGCAGCTTGAAGCAACTGACTGAAGCTTTCTTT.